The 8 T cell receptor beta chains reported below all come from one sample, sequenced in a study of T cells in Graves' hyperthyroidism and ophthalmopathy. Amplification yielded TCR beta CDR3 regions, with RNA transcripts as the source. The TCR CDR3 first-round RT-PCR relied on the HTBI primer set. One entry per CDR3 protein results from TCRdb running MiXCR on the multiplex PCR reads. Of fewer than 850,000 distinct CDR3 sequences listed, 17% are singletons. Specimen: blood. The receptors shown here come from a man aged 50 to 59 with Graves' hyperthyroidism.

Regarding this clonotype: A much larger clonotype is one base distant, so this may be a read error. The chain links TRBV6-1 to TRBJ2-2; D possibly corresponds to TRBD1 (6 bases). The V and J ends lost 3 bases and 4 bases respectively, with 12 bases between them. The CDR3 extends over 15 amino acids. CDR1 is MNHNS, CDR2 SASEGT, per germline. CDR3: CASSEGASVTGELFF. The CDR3 DNA follows: TGTGCCAGCAGTGAGGGGGCTAGTGTCACCGGGGAGCTGTTTTTT.

This clonotype has a count of ten or more. The rearrangement joins TRBV5-1 to TRBJ1-4; 8 nucleotides match TRBD1. V lost 4 bases and J lost 4; bases outside the gene matches: 3. The CDR3 has 14 amino acids. Germline CDR1 SGHRS, CDR2 YFSETQ. The CDR3 protein is CASSVGQVNEKLFF. CDR3 DNA sequence: TGCGCCAGCAGCGTGGGACAGGTTAATGAAAAACTGTTTTTT.

This clonotype was recorded a few times. V and J are TRBV5-5 and TRBJ2-7, with D hard to call. Germline loops: CDR1 SGHKS, CDR2 YYEKEE (reference sequence). V lost 2 bases and J lost 2, with 11 bases in between. The CDR3 runs 14 residues. In nucleotides, the CDR3 is TGTGCCAGCAGCTTCTTGACGGAGCCCTACGAGCAGTACTTC. Translation: CASSFLTEPYEQYF.

This clonotype was counted many times. The J gene is TRBJ2-6, the V gene TRBV12-3 or TRBV12-4; tentatively, D is TRBD2 (7 bases). V was pared by 6 bases and J by 0 bases, with 24 bases between. The CDR3 is 20 residues long. For the CDR3, the DNA is TGTGCCAGCAGCGCCATAAATGGGGAGGGGACAAGCTCTGGGGCCAACGTCCTGACTTTC. It codes for CASSAINGEGTSSGANVLTF.

The gene calls are TRBV30 and TRBJ2-2; D call uncertain. The CDR3 loop spans 14 amino acids. Germline CDR1 and CDR2: GTSNPN and SVGIG (reference sequence). V was cut by 4 bases and J by 0 bases, with 9 bases left in between. The CDR3 reads CAWKLASNTGELFF. The CDR3 coding sequence is TGTGCCTGGAAGCTCGCCTCGAACACCGGGGAGCTGTTTTTT.

This rearrangement joins TRBV5-4 to TRBJ2-2; 9 positions match TRBD1. Germline lookup yields CDR1 SGHNT and CDR2 YYREEE (reference sequence). This CDR3 is 16 amino acids long. The junction had 8 bases not matched to a gene; V was cut back by 4 bases and J by 4 bases. CDR3 region: CASSQSRDRATGELFF. In DNA form, the CDR3 reads TGTGCCAGCAGCCAGAGCCGGGACAGGGCCACCGGGGAGCTGTTTTTT.

This clonotype has at least ten counts. The chain joins TRBV27 to TRBJ1-1; 7 positions match TRBD1. Trimming removed 5 bases from V and 5 bases from J; junction bases left unmatched: 11. The CDR3 is 15 amino acids. Germline V gene lookup returns CDR1 MNHEY and CDR2 SMNVEV (reference sequence). The CDR3 region has the DNA TGTGCCAGCAGTCTAGCACAGGGGAGTTTAACTGAAGCTTTCTTT. As protein: CASSLAQGSLTEAFF.

The table lists this clonotype with a few counts. V gene TRBV28 combines with J gene TRBJ1-2; D is perhaps TRBD1 (5 bases). The CDR3 sequence is 13 residues long. The V end lost 6 bases, the J end lost 0 bases, and 8 bases lay between the germline ends. Germline values: CDR1 MDHEN, CDR2 SYDVKM. CDR3 DNA: TGTGCCAGCAGGGACACGACTAACTATGGCTACACCTTC. Residues: CASRDTTNYGYTF.